This note documents a single T cell receptor beta chain sequence. V was pared by 8 bases and J by 1 base, with 11 bases between. Germline CDR1 reads SNHLY; CDR2 reads FYNNEI. This CDR3 region has 13 residues. Sequencing was performed with immunoSEQ multiplex PCR; in TCRdb, only in-frame clones are kept and a portion is missing. This table has fewer than 90,000 clones, around 93% appearing once. This specimen comes from a study of PD-1 blockade in classical Hodgkin lymphoma. All trial patients relapsed after autologous stem cell transplantation. The specimen comprised peripheral blood mononuclear cells (PBMCs), sampled at baseline. This TCR came from a human donor with classical Hodgkin lymphoma. The chain carries TRBV2 and TRBJ2-5; TRBD2 might be the D (7 bases). The CDR3 DNA sequence: TGTGCCAGCGGGGGGGGCGCCCAAGAGACCCAGTACTTC. Residues: CASGGGAQETQYF.